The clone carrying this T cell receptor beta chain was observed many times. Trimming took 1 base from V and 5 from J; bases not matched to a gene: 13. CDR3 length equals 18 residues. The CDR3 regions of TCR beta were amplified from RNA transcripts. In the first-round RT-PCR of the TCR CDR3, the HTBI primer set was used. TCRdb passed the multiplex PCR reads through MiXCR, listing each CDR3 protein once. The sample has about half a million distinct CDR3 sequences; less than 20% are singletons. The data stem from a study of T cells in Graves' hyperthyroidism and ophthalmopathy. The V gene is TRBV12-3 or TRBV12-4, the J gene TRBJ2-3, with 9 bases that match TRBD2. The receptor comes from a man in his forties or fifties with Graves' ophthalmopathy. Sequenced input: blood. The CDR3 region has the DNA TGTGCCAGCAGTTTAGATGTGGGTATAGCGGGAGTCGGAGATACGCAGTATTTT. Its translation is CASSLDVGIAGVGDTQYF.